The 31 T cell receptor beta chains below were found in one sample sequenced in a study of early T cells in non-severe SARS-CoV-2 infection. TCRdb analysed the 5' RACE reads with MiXCR anew, one entry per CDR3 protein. The sample has approximately 70,000 distinct CDR3 sequences, less than 12% seen once. This sample comprised whole blood, obtained at baseline. The receptors shown here come from an adult who was a healthcare worker with PCR-confirmed SARS-CoV-2 infection or an uninfected control (not recorded which).

The V call is TRBV20-1, the J call TRBJ2-1; 14 bases map to TRBD2. Trimming at V came to 3 bases and at J to 4 bases, leaving 8 bases not matched to a gene. The CDR3 has 17 residues. Per the germline V gene, CDR1 is DFQATT and CDR2 is SNEGSKA (reference sequence). The CDR3 protein is CSASLPGTSGRYNEQFF. In DNA, the CDR3 is TGCAGTGCTAGCTTACCCGGGACTAGCGGGAGATACAATGAGCAGTTCTTC.

This clonotype was observed a handful of times. The rearrangement links TRBV20-1 to TRBJ2-2; D not certain. This CDR3 has 15 amino acids. Trimming left V 4 bases short and J 3 bases short, with 15 bases between. The germline gives CDR1 DFQATT, CDR2 SNEGSKA (reference sequence). The CDR3 coding sequence is TGCAGTGCTAAAGGGTTCGCGGCGGACACCGGGGAGCTGTTTTTT. It yields the protein CSAKGFAADTGELFF.

This clonotype was seen repeatedly, ten times or more. The chain is built from TRBV30 and TRBJ2-3; TRBD2 aligns across 12 bases. With 4 bases clipped from V and 5 bases from J, the junction kept 7 bases outside the gene matches. Germline-derived CDR1 and CDR2 are GTSNPN and SVGIG (reference sequence). This CDR3 contains 15 residues. CDR3 amino acids: CAWKSSGRAGDTQYF. CDR3 nucleotides: TGTGCCTGGAAGTCTAGCGGGAGGGCCGGAGATACGCAGTATTTT.

This clonotype was seen more than once but under ten times. The rearrangement joins TRBV12-3 or TRBV12-4 to TRBJ1-1; D gene unclear. CDR3 length: 13 residues. V lost 3 bases to trimming and J lost 0 bases, with 5 bases between them. In DNA form, the CDR3 reads TGTGCCAGCAGTTTCAGAGTGAACACTGAAGCTTTCTTT. Translating it yields CASSFRVNTEAFF.

This clonotype was counted ten times or more. The rearrangement links TRBV12-3 or TRBV12-4 to TRBJ1-1; D ambiguous. Trimming removed 3 bases from V and 1 base from J, with 9 bases in between. CDR3 size: 14 residues. CDR3 sequence reads: CASSFFARNTEAFF. In DNA, the CDR3 is TGTGCCAGCAGTTTTTTCGCGCGGAACACTGAAGCTTTCTTT.

This clonotype was seen ten or more times. The gene calls are TRBV7-9 and TRBJ2-1, with D unresolved. Trimming removed 1 base at V and 5 bases at J, with 12 bases between. This CDR3 region has 15 residues. Germline V gene data show CDR1 as SEHNR and CDR2 as FQNEAQ (reference sequence). As DNA, the CDR3 is TGTGCCAGCAGCTTAGGGCAAAGCCTAGACAATGAGCAGTTCTTC. Its translation: CASSLGQSLDNEQFF. Supplemented by reference TRBV7-9 and TRBJ2-1, the full variable domain reads DTGVSQNPRHKITKRGQNVTFRCDPISEHNRLYWYRQTLGQGPEFLTYFQNEAQLEKSRLLSDRFSAERPKGSFSTLEIQRTEQGDSAMYLCASSLGQSLDNEQFFGPGTRLTVL.

This clonotype was observed a handful of times. The chain combines TRBV3-1 with TRBJ2-1; unclear D gene. Germline V gives CDR1 LGHDT, CDR2 YNNKEL (reference sequence). The CDR3 spans 14 residues. Trimming removed 3 bases at V and 2 bases at J, with 8 bases between. The CDR3 nucleotides are TGTGCCAGCAGCCAGTCTGGAGCCTACAATGAGCAGTTCTTC. Encoded protein: CASSQSGAYNEQFF.

Many counts were recorded for this clonotype. CDR3 residues: CASRKQGRGTEAFF. The DNA of the CDR3 is TGTGCCAGCAGAAAACAGGGCCGGGGGACTGAAGCTTTCTTT. The V call is TRBV12-3 or TRBV12-4, the J call TRBJ1-1; D is possibly TRBD1 (6 bases). This CDR3 is built from 14 residues. V shed 6 bases and J shed 5 bases, with 16 bases lying between them.

This clonotype was observed a few times. J is TRBJ1-2 and V is TRBV4-3, with D maybe TRBD1 (5 bases). The V and J ends lost 0 bases and 4 bases respectively, with 12 bases between them. Per the germline V gene, CDR1 is LGHNA and CDR2 is YSLEER. CDR3 length equals 15 residues. CDR3: CASSQDSREAYGYTF. In nucleotides, the CDR3 is TGCGCCAGCAGCCAAGATAGCAGGGAGGCCTATGGCTACACCTTC.

The chain recombines TRBV28 with TRBJ2-7; D unclear. Germline CDR1 MDHEN, CDR2 SYDVKM. The CDR3 is made up of 15 amino acids. The V gene lost 4 bases and the J gene lost 6 bases, with 19 bases spanning the gap. CDR3 sequence (DNA): TGTGCCAGCAGTTCTTACGACCGATACCTGGGCGAGCAGTACTTC. This codes for CASSSYDRYLGEQYF.

In this sample, this clonotype turned up a few times. The rearrangement uses TRBV6-5 and TRBJ1-2; D is perhaps TRBD1 (5 bases). This CDR3 has 12 amino acids. Trimming took off 6 bases at V and 7 bases at J, with 12 bases between the two ends. The germline V gene encodes CDR1 MNHEY and CDR2 SVGAGI. In nucleotides, the CDR3 is TGTGCCAGCAGGAGGGGAAAGGCTGGCTACACCTTC. Its translation is CASRRGKAGYTF.

At least ten counts were recorded for this clonotype. V usage is TRBV25-1 and J usage is TRBJ2-7; D is unclear. V lost 5 bases to trimming and J lost 5 bases, with 19 bases between them. This CDR3 is 15 amino acids long. The germline V gene encodes CDR1 MGHDK and CDR2 SYGVNS. Here the CDR3 DNA reads TGTGCCAGCAGTTTACGACAAGGAAGGACCAACGAGCAGTACTTC. It specifies CASSLRQGRTNEQYF.

The chain recombines TRBV7-2 with TRBJ2-7; D is possibly TRBD1 (6 bases). Trimming pared 3 bases from V and 3 bases from J, leaving 15 bases between. The CDR3 contains 15 residues. Germline V gene data show CDR1 as SGHTA and CDR2 as FQGNSA. The CDR3: CASSFGTGTNYEQYF. The CDR3 DNA follows: TGTGCCAGCAGCTTCGGCACAGGGACCAACTACGAGCAGTACTTC.

The chain uses TRBV18 and TRBJ2-3; maybe TRBD1 (6 bases). The CDR3 is 15 residues long. The germline gives CDR1 KGHSH, CDR2 LQKENI. V lost 1 base and J lost 2, with 10 bases in between. CDR3 sequence: CASSPQGDPTDTQYF. CDR3 DNA: TGTGCCAGCTCACCACAGGGGGACCCCACAGATACGCAGTATTTT.

This clonotype was detected ten times or more. The genes are TRBV19 and TRBJ2-7; 12 nucleotides agree with TRBD2. The J segment lost 1 base and the V segment lost 6 bases, leaving 4 bases of the junction unmatched. Germline V gene lookup returns CDR1 LNHDA and CDR2 SQIVND (reference sequence). This CDR3 comprises 15 residues. The CDR3 here is CASSPTSGRSYEQYF. The CDR3 DNA reads TGTGCCAGTAGCCCGACTAGCGGGAGATCCTACGAGCAGTACTTC.

This clonotype is termed medium-sized (0.01 to 0.1%). The chain combines TRBV4-1 with TRBJ2-1, with D tentatively TRBD2 (5 bases). Trimming cost V 3 bases and J 9 bases, with 15 bases left between them. The CDR3 runs to 14 residues. From germline, CDR1 is MGHRA and CDR2 YSYEKL. CDR3: CASSHGYPAGEQFF. The CDR3, as DNA: TGCGCCAGCAGCCACGGGTACCCGGCGGGTGAGCAGTTCTTC.

The rearrangement links TRBV11-2 to TRBJ2-1; TRBD1 is a possible D gene (5 bases). In germline, CDR1 is SGHAT, CDR2 FQNNGV. With 7 bases removed from V and 9 bases from J, the gap between germline ends came to 16 bases. The CDR3 has 13 residues. CDR3 residues: CASTRPGSSEQFF. The CDR3 DNA follows: TGTGCCAGCACCAGACCAGGGTCTAGTGAGCAGTTCTTC.

This clonotype appeared many times. The rearrangement joins TRBV29-1 to TRBJ2-7; TRBD2 agrees at 7 bases. Trimming at V came to 1 base and at J to 3 bases, leaving 3 bases not matched to a gene. This CDR3 has 13 amino acids. Looked up from germline, CDR1 is SQVTM and CDR2 is ANQGSEA. For the CDR3, the DNA is TGCAGCGTTGAAGTCCCGGGAGGCTACGAGCAGTACTTC. Translated, it gives CSVEVPGGYEQYF.

This clonotype was counted many times. The chain joins TRBV20-1 to TRBJ2-1; maybe TRBD2 (6 bases). CDR3 length: 13 residues. Germline V CDR1 and CDR2: DFQATT, SNEGSKA (reference sequence). CDR3: CSGGEITYNEQFF. CDR3 nucleotide sequence: TGCAGCGGAGGGGAGATCACCTACAATGAGCAGTTCTTC.

This clonotype was found many times. The rearrangement uses TRBV5-1 and TRBJ1-1, with D possibly being TRBD1 (6 bases). Germline values: CDR1 SGHRS, CDR2 YFSETQ. V lost 2 bases and J 0 bases, leaving 14 bases between the germline ends. This CDR3 has 16 amino acids. The CDR3 DNA follows: TGCGCCAGCAGCTTACAGGGTTCGAGGGTGAACACTGAAGCTTTCTTT. This translates into CASSLQGSRVNTEAFF.

The genes are TRBV12-3 or TRBV12-4 and TRBJ2-3, with 11 bases lining up with TRBD1. V lost 4 bases to trimming and J lost 4 bases; unmatched junction nucleotides: 10. The CDR3 runs 17 residues. CDR3 region: CASSSKPGQGVSDTQYF. The CDR3, as DNA: TGTGCCAGCAGTTCCAAGCCGGGACAGGGGGTTTCAGATACGCAGTATTTT.

This clonotype came up many times. V and J are TRBV7-2 and TRBJ1-2; D is unresolved. V lost 0 bases and J 0 bases, leaving 14 bases between the germline ends. This CDR3 contains 17 residues. Germline CDR1 SGHTA, CDR2 FQGNSA. CDR3 nucleotide sequence: TGTGCCAGCAGCTTAGCGGCATTAGCCACAACTAACTATGGCTACACCTTC. This gives the protein CASSLAALATTNYGYTF.

The chain recombines TRBV7-2 with TRBJ1-2; D possibly corresponds to TRBD1 (5 bases). The germline V and J ends were trimmed by 5 bases and 8 bases, with 21 bases remaining between them. CDR3 length equals 15 residues. Germline CDR1 is SGHTA and CDR2 is FQGNSA. This chain's CDR3 is CASSRMGELSPGYTF. DNA of the CDR3: TGTGCCAGCAGCCGAATGGGGGAGCTAAGTCCCGGCTACACCTTC. Full variable domain (remainder filled in from reference TRBV7-2 and TRBJ1-2): GAGVSQSPSNKVTEKGKDVELRCDPISGHTALYWYRQSLGQGLEFLIYFQGNSAPDKSGLPSDRFSAERTGGSVSTLTIQRTQQEDSAVYLCASSRMGELSPGYTFGSGTRLTVV.

This clonotype was counted ten times or more. V usage is TRBV24-1 and J usage is TRBJ2-1; 9 bases agree with TRBD1. The CDR3 has 17 amino acids. V lost 4 bases and J lost 8; bases outside the gene matches: 14. Germline V lookup: CDR1 KGHDR, CDR2 SFDVKD. CDR3 residues: CATSDTLQGANRHEQFF. CDR3 nucleotide sequence: TGTGCCACCAGTGACACTCTACAGGGGGCCAATCGGCATGAGCAGTTCTTC.

This clonotype appeared a few times. The rearrangement links TRBV11-2 to TRBJ1-1; D gene ambiguous. The length of the CDR3 is 12 residues. V was shortened by 1 base and J by 7 bases, with 7 bases between the two germline ends. The germline V gene has CDR1 SGHAT and CDR2 FQNNGV. CDR3 protein: CASSLVGYEAFF. The CDR3, as DNA: TGTGCCAGCAGCTTAGTAGGATATGAAGCTTTCTTT.

This clonotype was seen ten or more times. V usage is TRBV28 and J usage is TRBJ2-1; TRBD1 matches at 10 bases. CDR3 size: 13 residues. With V trimmed by 4 bases and J by 14 bases, 8 bases remained unmatched. Germline V CDR1 and CDR2: MDHEN, SYDVKM. The CDR3 DNA follows: TGTGCCAGCAGTTCCCACTACGGGACAGGGGAGTTCTTC. This encodes CASSSHYGTGEFF. Supplemented by reference TRBV28 and TRBJ2-1, the full variable domain reads DVKVTQSSRYLVKRTGEKVFLECVQDMDHENMFWYRQDPGLGLRLIYFSYDVKMKEKGDIPEGYSVSREKKERFSLILESASTNQTSMYLCASSSHYGTGEFFGPGTRLTVL.

This clonotype was detected ten times or more. V usage is TRBV5-4 and J usage is TRBJ2-1; the D is unclear. The V gene's germline CDR1 is SGHNT and CDR2 YYREEE (reference sequence). The CDR3 is made up of 11 amino acids. Trimming took off 2 bases at V and 8 bases at J, with 5 bases between the two ends. As DNA, the CDR3 is TGTGCCAGCAGCTTTGGTCATGAGCAGTTCTTC. It encodes CASSFGHEQFF.

This clonotype was found many times. The J gene is TRBJ2-1, the V gene TRBV5-1; 7 nucleotides line up with TRBD2. Trimming at V came to 4 bases and at J to 4 bases, leaving 5 bases not matched to a gene. CDR1 is SGHRS and CDR2 is YFSETQ in the germline V gene. The CDR3 consists of 14 residues. CDR3: CASSAGLEYNEQFF. DNA for the CDR3: TGCGCCAGCAGCGCAGGACTAGAATACAATGAGCAGTTCTTC.

The chain recombines TRBV25-1 with TRBJ2-7; weak D call: TRBD1 (6 bases). The germline CDR1 and CDR2 sequences are MGHDK and SYGVNS. The germline V and J ends were trimmed by 6 bases and 6 bases, with 9 bases remaining between them. The CDR3 extends over 11 amino acids. The CDR3 region is CASRLRGEQYF. CDR3 nucleotide sequence: TGTGCCAGCAGACTCAGGGGCGAGCAGTACTTC.

This clonotype was picked up a small number of times. V is TRBV29-1 and J is TRBJ1-2; 9 nucleotides align to TRBD1. The CDR3 sequence is 13 residues long. Germline V gene sequence: CDR1 SQVTM, CDR2 ANQGSEA. The V gene end was trimmed by 5 bases and the J gene end by 5 bases; junction bases not matched to a gene: 6. CDR3 in DNA: TGCAGCGTTATCGGACAGGGGCAGTATGGCTACACCTTC. Translation gives CSVIGQGQYGYTF. Variable domain in full (rest from reference TRBV29-1 and TRBJ1-2): SAVISQKPSRDICQRGTSLTIQCQVDSQVTMMFWYRQQPGQSLTLIATANQGSEATYESGFVIDKFPISRPNLTFSTLTVSNMSPEDSSIYLCSVIGQGQYGYTFGSGTRLTVV.

The gene calls are TRBV29-1 and TRBJ2-7; D unresolved. V lost 1 base to trimming and J lost 4 bases, with 2 bases between them. Germline loops: CDR1 SQVTM, CDR2 ANQGSEA. The CDR3 spans 10 residues. The CDR3 loop reads CSVEGYEQYF. CDR3 sequence (DNA): TGCAGCGTTGAAGGGTACGAGCAGTACTTC.